The T cell receptor beta chain under discussion was sequenced for a study of blood T cell repertoires in COVID-19. Across the study: The origin of the acute and convalescent COVID-19 samples was the United States, Italy and Spain. Sample material is recorded as cDNA or gDNA derived from T cells, B-cell-depleted T cells, or PBMCs.

The CDR3 covers 14 residues. Germline values: CDR1 MRHNA, CDR2 SNTAGT. V was trimmed by 0 bases and J by 1 base, leaving 6 bases between them. Per the original methods: Estimation of nucleated cell counts relied on the amplification of reference gene primers. Sequencing used immunoSEQ multiplex PCR; TCRdb keeps in-frame clones, though not all of them. The V and J calls and clone size come from that table; D and trimming were worked out from the DNA. The sample has 74,000 or so clones, 75% to 90% seen once. J is TRBJ1-1 and V is TRBV6-4, with D hard to call. Sequenced: peripheral blood. The TCR comes from a man between 50 and 59 years old with acute or convalescent COVID-19. In DNA, the CDR3 is TGTGCCAGCAGTGACTCTCCAGAGAACACTGAAGCTTTCTTT. Protein: CASSDSPENTEAFF.